This TCR beta chain derives from a study of blood T cell repertoires in COVID-19. The table came from immunoSEQ multiplex PCR; TCRdb's copy has only in-frame clones and leaves some out. This sample has fewer than 200,000 clones, with about 86% found just once. This CDR3 has 15 amino acids. V was cut by 1 base and J by 9 bases, with 16 bases left in between. In germline, CDR1 is SGHDN, CDR2 FVKESK. Sequenced input: peripheral blood. The receptor was isolated from a woman in her seventies who had recovered from COVID-19. The chain is built from TRBV14 and TRBJ2-1, with TRBD1 as a possible D gene (6 bases). CDR3: CASSQGGREYSEQFF. CDR3 sequence (DNA): TGTGCCAGCAGCCAAGGGGGGCGCGAGTATAGTGAGCAGTTCTTC.